This entry is about one T cell receptor beta chain. Its antigen is unknown. The data derive from a study of OX40 agonist ivuxolimab in advanced cancers. Assay used: immunoSEQ multiplex PCR; TCRdb lists only in-frame clones, some missing. The sample consists of about 13,000 clones, 67% of them appearing once. Findings and limits, study-wide: Nonresponders, in some cases, also had low normalized T-cell clonal expansion.

The source was CD4+ or CD8+ T cells sorted from blood, collected in a trial of the OX40 agonist ivuxolimab. The TCR comes from an adult with an advanced solid tumor such as melanoma, head and neck, liver or kidney cancer.

CDR3 bases: TGTGCCAGCAGTAACCTAGCGGGAGCCGATACGCAGTATTTT. Translating it yields CASSNLAGADTQYF. The rearrangement links TRBV6-1 to TRBJ2-3; 10 positions agree with TRBD2. Germline V CDR1 and CDR2: MNHNS, SASEGT. After removal of 5 bases from V and 6 bases from J, the junction contained 5 bases not matched to a gene. The CDR3 contains 14 residues.